Below, 18 T cell receptor beta chains from the same sample are listed, as sequenced in a study of shared clonotypes between healthy human individuals. Libraries were prepared by immunoSEQ multiplex PCR; TCRdb keeps only in-frame clonotypes and omits some of them. The data show about 2.4 million clones, 93% seen once. Sequencing was performed on naive CD4+ T cells from PBMCs. Subset defined: CD45RA+ positively selected. The receptors stem from a man between 18 and 29 years old in good health. Some clones in this sample may be carry-over from other donors' samples.

This rearrangement joins TRBV21-1 to TRBJ1-2. TRBV21-1 is termed a pseudogene. The CDR3 has 13 residues. CDR3 in DNA: TGTGCCAGCAGCAATCAGCTTAACTATGGCTACACCTTC. This sequence encodes CASSNQLNYGYTF.

The CDR3 is CASSFPSSGIADTQYF. DNA for the CDR3: TGTGCCAGCAGCTTCCCATCTAGCGGGATAGCAGATACGCAGTATTTT. The rearrangement joins TRBV7-4 to TRBJ2-3; TRBD2 matches 9 bases. Losses at the gene ends were 3 bases for V and 4 bases for J; bases not matched to a gene: 8. CDR3 size: 16 residues. Germline V lookup: CDR1 SGHVT, CDR2 SQSDAQ. Complete variable domain (other parts from reference TRBV7-4 and TRBJ2-3): GAGVSQSPRYKVAKRGRDVALRCDSISGHVTLYWYRQTLGQGSEVLTYSQSDAQRDKSGRPSGRFSAERPERSVSTLKIQRTEQGDSAVYLCASSFPSSGIADTQYFGPGTRLTVL.

V and J are TRBV18 and TRBJ2-1; 7 bases fit TRBD2. V lost 3 bases to trimming and J lost 3 bases; unmatched junction nucleotides: 8. The length of the CDR3 is 16 residues. CDR1 and CDR2 (germline): KGHSH, LQKENI. CDR3 in amino acids: CASSPRLADDYNEQFF. The CDR3 DNA reads as TGTGCCAGCTCACCGAGACTAGCTGATGACTACAATGAGCAGTTCTTC.

This clone was picked up a small number of times. The rearrangement joins TRBV19 to TRBJ1-2; D not certain. The CDR3 sequence is 13 residues long. Trimming left V 3 bases short and J 5 bases short, with 10 bases between. Germline CDR1 and CDR2: LNHDA and SQIVND (reference sequence). DNA for the CDR3: TGTGCCAGTAGTATCGGTCCCATATATGGCTACACCTTC. Its translation is CASSIGPIYGYTF.

The chain uses TRBV28 and TRBJ2-7, with TRBD1 matching 10 bases. V lost 7 bases, J lost 0 bases, and 18 bases stayed unmatched. The CDR3 extends over 19 amino acids. The germline V gene encodes CDR1 MDHEN and CDR2 SYDVKM. CDR3 protein: CASTPARSRQGASSYEQYF. The CDR3 DNA follows: TGTGCCAGCACCCCGGCGCGGAGTCGACAGGGGGCGTCCTCCTACGAGCAGTACTTC.

The J gene is TRBJ1-1, the V gene TRBV7-2, with D possibly being TRBD1 (5 bases). There are 12 residues in the CDR3. V was pared by 1 base and J by 11 bases, with 11 bases between. Germline V CDR1 and CDR2: SGHTA, FQGNSA. CDR3 bases: TGTGCCAGCAGCTTAGACGGGGCAGGGGCTTTCTTT. It is translated as CASSLDGAGAFF.

The gene calls are TRBV2 and TRBJ1-1, with TRBD1 as a possible D gene (5 bases). The CDR3 sequence is 14 residues long. Germline CDR1 reads SNHLY; CDR2 reads FYNNEI. The V end lost 5 bases, the J end lost 3 bases, and 13 bases lay between the germline ends. CDR3 residues: CASSLLGGDTEAFF. CDR3 nucleotides: TGTGCCAGCAGTCTACTTGGAGGGGACACTGAAGCTTTCTTT.

The genes are TRBV11-2 and TRBJ2-7, with 8 bases lining up with TRBD1. The CDR3 consists of 15 residues. The V gene's germline CDR1 is SGHAT and CDR2 FQNNGV. V shed 3 bases, J shed 4 bases, and the junction held 8 bases outside the gene matches. The chain's CDR3 is CASSFPAQGAYEQYF. The CDR3 bases are TGTGCCAGCAGCTTCCCAGCGCAGGGGGCGTACGAGCAGTACTTC.

The chain employs TRBV11-3 and TRBJ2-3; the match to TRBD2 covers 9 bases. J was trimmed by 4 bases and V by 3 bases; bases with no gene match: 5. The V gene's germline CDR1 is SGHNT and CDR2 YENEEA. CDR3 length equals 15 residues. The CDR3 spells CASSFSGSRPDTQYF. In nucleotides, the CDR3 is TGTGCCAGCAGCTTTAGCGGGAGTCGGCCAGATACGCAGTATTTT.

This chain connects TRBV28 to TRBJ1-4, with D maybe TRBD1 (6 bases). V was shortened by 5 bases and J by 7 bases, with 17 bases between the two germline ends. Germline V gene sequence: CDR1 MDHEN, CDR2 SYDVKM. The CDR3 consists of 15 residues. The CDR3 is CASSRTGMGGEKLFF. For the CDR3, the DNA is TGTGCCAGCAGTCGAACAGGGATGGGGGGTGAAAAACTGTTTTTT. Together with reference TRBV28 and TRBJ1-4, the CDR3 gives the full variable domain: DVKVTQSSRYLVKRTGEKVFLECVQDMDHENMFWYRQDPGLGLRLIYFSYDVKMKEKGDIPEGYSVSREKKERFSLILESASTNQTSMYLCASSRTGMGGEKLFFGSGTQLSVL.

The chain is built from TRBV9 and TRBJ2-3; 8 bases are a match to TRBD1. This CDR3 is 16 amino acids long. In germline, CDR1 is SGDLS, CDR2 YYNGEE. Trimming removed 6 bases from V and 4 bases from J; junction bases left unmatched: 13. The CDR3 loop is CASTQGAQSDADTQYF. In DNA form, the CDR3 reads TGTGCCAGCACGCAGGGGGCTCAGTCTGATGCAGATACGCAGTATTTT.

The chain carries TRBV2 and TRBJ2-1; D may be TRBD1 (5 bases). Germline V gene sequence: CDR1 SNHLY, CDR2 FYNNEI. The CDR3 runs 12 residues. V was cut by 0 bases and J by 15 bases, with 12 bases left in between. The CDR3 sequence is CASSEAGVLRFF. CDR3 in DNA: TGTGCCAGCAGTGAAGCAGGGGTCCTCCGGTTCTTC.

Comments on this clone: The same CDR3 is also encoded by other DNA sequences in this sample. This chain uses TRBV18 with TRBJ2-7, with 11 bases aligning to TRBD2. From germline, CDR1 is KGHSH and CDR2 LQKENI. This CDR3 is 15 amino acids long. V was clipped by 0 bases and J by 6 bases; unmatched bases: 4. In DNA, the CDR3 is TGTGCCAGCTCACCACCTAGCGGGAGGGCGAGCGAGCAGTACTTC. Residues: CASSPPSGRASEQYF.

The CDR3 sequence is CSVGGELRTGQAGNTIYF. CDR3 DNA sequence: TGCAGCGTTGGTGGAGAGCTACGGACGGGGCAAGCTGGAAACACCATATATTTT. The chain couples TRBV29-1 to TRBJ1-3, with D possibly matching TRBD1 (5 bases). CDR1 is SQVTM and CDR2 is ANQGSEA in the germline V gene. The CDR3 runs 18 residues. Trimming cost V 4 bases and J 2 bases, with 24 bases left between them. Looking up the rest from reference TRBV29-1 and TRBJ1-3 gives the full variable domain: SAVISQKPSRDICQRGTSLTIQCQVDSQVTMMFWYRQQPGQSLTLIATANQGSEATYESGFVIDKFPISRPNLTFSTLTVSNMSPEDSSIYLCSVGGELRTGQAGNTIYFGEGSWLTVV.

This clone was seen only a few times. V and J are TRBV7-9 and TRBJ1-5; 7 bases line up with TRBD1. Trimming took 5 bases from V and 5 from J; bases not matched to a gene: 6. CDR1 and CDR2 from the germline V gene are SEHNR and FQNEAQ (reference sequence). CDR3 size: 14 residues. CDR3 nucleotides: TGTGCCAGCAGCGAGCGGGACAGCTATCAGCCCCAGCATTTT. Its protein product is CASSERDSYQPQHF. The full variable domain, in which reference TRBV7-9 and TRBJ1-5 provide the parts outside the CDR3, is DTGVSQNPRHKITKRGQNVTFRCDPISEHNRLYWYRQTLGQGPEFLTYFQNEAQLEKSRLLSDRFSAERPKGSFSTLEIQRTEQGDSAMYLCASSERDSYQPQHFGDGTRLSIL.

This chain uses TRBV6-4 with TRBJ2-1, with 9 positions matching TRBD1. Germline loops: CDR1 MRHNA, CDR2 SNTAGT. The CDR3 extends over 14 amino acids. The ends lost 5 bases at V and 4 bases at J; junction bases unmatched: 3. This chain's CDR3 is CASSTGGEYNEQFF. CDR3 bases: TGTGCCAGCAGTACAGGGGGCGAATACAATGAGCAGTTCTTC.

V is TRBV9 and J is TRBJ1-1, with a tentative D call TRBD1 (5 bases). This CDR3 contains 15 residues. The V and J ends lost 2 bases and 1 base respectively, with 12 bases between them. Germline V gene data show CDR1 as SGDLS and CDR2 as YYNGEE. CDR3: CASSVDPDRNTEAFF. CDR3 DNA: TGTGCCAGCAGCGTTGACCCAGACAGGAACACTGAAGCTTTCTTT.

V gene TRBV5-1 combines with J gene TRBJ1-3; D remains unclear. In germline, CDR1 is SGHRS, CDR2 YFSETQ. This CDR3 has 14 amino acids. Trimming took 4 bases from V and 2 from J, leaving 10 bases between them. The CDR3: CASSEDPPGNTIYF. For the CDR3, the DNA is TGCGCCAGCAGCGAGGACCCCCCTGGAAACACCATATATTTT.